This is a list of T cell receptor beta chains from one sample in a study of Graves' ophthalmopathy and Graves' hyperthyroidism. TCRdb processed the multiplex PCR reads anew with MiXCR; each CDR3 protein has one entry. The sample has about 740,000 distinct CDR3 sequences; approximately 40% are singletons. Sequenced input: peripheral blood. These receptors all stem from an adult man with Graves' ophthalmopathy. The CDR3 runs from the conserved cysteine through the conserved F or W.

v_call,j_call,cdr3_aa
TRBV9,TRBJ2-5,CASSVVAGPNQETQYF
TRBV6-6,TRBJ1-6,CASSSSQGWSPLHF
TRBV5-8,TRBJ1-3,CASSLKTGGFSGNTIYF
TRBV20-1,TRBJ2-5,CSARDPGMSGRAWGTQYF
TRBV2,TRBJ2-5,CASSSLASKETQYF
TRBV7-9,TRBJ2-5,CASSPTRLAGGETQYF
TRBV20-1,TRBJ1-1,CSAYRELNTEAFF
TRBV25-1,TRBJ2-2,CASSALLTSGRTGELFF
TRBV25-1,TRBJ2-2,CASLGQGFGELFF
TRBV20-1,TRBJ1-5,CSANRDRGDSQPQHF
TRBV6-5,TRBJ1-2,CASAREVKGYTF
TRBV24-1,TRBJ1-6,CATSDPARRQLYNSPLHF
TRBV7-9,TRBJ2-7,CASSSGQGTSEQYF
TRBV9,TRBJ2-7,CASSAVGQGSEQYF
TRBV12-3/TRBV12-4,TRBJ2-7,CASRVAGGNYEQYF
TRBV7-9,TRBJ2-7,CASSLGVRGYYEQYF
TRBV25-1,TRBJ2-5,CASSWDRLYQETQYF
TRBV19,TRBJ1-2,CASSPPGVYDGYTF